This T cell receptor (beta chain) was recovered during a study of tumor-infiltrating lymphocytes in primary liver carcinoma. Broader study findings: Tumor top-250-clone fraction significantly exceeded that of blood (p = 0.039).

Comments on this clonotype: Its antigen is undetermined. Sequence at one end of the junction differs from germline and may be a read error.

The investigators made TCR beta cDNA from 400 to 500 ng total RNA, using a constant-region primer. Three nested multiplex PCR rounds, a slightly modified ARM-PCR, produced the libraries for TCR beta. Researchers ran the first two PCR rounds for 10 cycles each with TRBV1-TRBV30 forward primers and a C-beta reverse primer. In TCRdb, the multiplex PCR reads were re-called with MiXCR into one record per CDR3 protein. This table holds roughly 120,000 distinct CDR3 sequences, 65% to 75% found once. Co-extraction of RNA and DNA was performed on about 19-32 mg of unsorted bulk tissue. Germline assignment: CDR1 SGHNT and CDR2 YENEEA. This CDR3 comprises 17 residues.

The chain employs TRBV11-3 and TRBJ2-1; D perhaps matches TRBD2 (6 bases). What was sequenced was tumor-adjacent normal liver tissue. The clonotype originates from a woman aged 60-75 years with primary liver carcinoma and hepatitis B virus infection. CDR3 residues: CASSLGRGKWGVDEQFF. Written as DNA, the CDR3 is TGTGCCAGTAGCTTGGGTCGGGGGAAGTGGGGTGTCGATGAGCAGTTCTTC.